The clone carrying this TCR beta chain showed up just once. Antigen unknown. This entry is derived from a study of shared clonotypes between healthy human individuals. Regarding the study as a whole: Sharing across four donors was highest in naive CD4 (approximately 5%) and lowest in memory CD8 (approximately 0.4%). Estimated richness values were generally larger in naive subsets than in memory subsets.

This CDR3 comprises 16 residues. CDR1 and CDR2 from the germline V gene are SEHNR and FQNEAQ (reference sequence). Trimming took 5 bases from V and 2 from J; bases not matched to a gene: 8. Each cell subset's genomic DNA was divided evenly among several immunoSEQ plates. Authors' data handling: From ImmunoSEQ came sequences covering only the junction and carrying no quality scores, so filtering differed. The table came from immunoSEQ multiplex PCR; TCRdb's copy has only in-frame clones and leaves some out. V, J and clone size were drawn from that table, and D and trimming were deduced from the DNA. The sample has roughly 2.5 million clones, approximately 92% seen once.

V gene TRBV7-9 combines with J gene TRBJ2-1, with 8 positions matching TRBD2. The sequenced sample consisted of naive CD4+ T cells sorted from blood. Subset here: CD45RA+ positively selected. The receptor was isolated from a man between 18 and 29 years old in good health. DNA of the CDR3: TGTGCCAGCAGCCTCAGGCGGGGGGTCACCTACAATGAGCAGTTCTTC. This codes for CASSLRRGVTYNEQFF.